The entry below gives a single T cell receptor (beta chain) sequence along with its context. Its antigen is unidentified. The PCR contained 60 Vbeta and 13 Jbeta primers. Some clones are missing from TCRdb's copy, which holds only in-frame ones; the method was immunoSEQ multiplex PCR. Found here are roughly 100,000 clones, 63% of them singletons; the top ten hold about 4.4%. This entry is derived from a study of cytomegalovirus exposure and HLA in healthy donors. Study results and caveats: A later analysis reportedly found fewer N-insertions in an Asian-associated ancestry cluster than the roughly 670-donor mean. CMV serostatus was the sole immune exposure data available. A later analysis showed that HLA-associated TCR beta chains had undergone more clonal expansion than equally common others.

Germline V gene sequence: CDR1 SQVTM, CDR2 ANQGSEA. V was trimmed by 3 bases and J by 4 bases, leaving 12 bases between them. The CDR3 is 13 amino acids. The TCR sequence derives from a human donor in good health. Sequences were obtained from PBMCs. The chain employs TRBV29-1 and TRBJ1-1; a weak D match, TRBD1 (5 bases). The CDR3 sequence: CSVEDTSTTEAFF. In DNA, the CDR3 is TGCAGCGTTGAGGACACCTCTACCACTGAAGCTTTCTTT.